These T cell receptor beta chains were read from a single sample in a study of post-analysis software for immune sequencing data. MiXCR was run by TCRdb on the PCR reads, yielding one entry per CDR3 protein. The sample has around 500,000 distinct CDR3 sequences; approximately 31% are singletons. Source material: blood. Source of these receptors: a girl under 18 with multiple sclerosis. Both conserved end residues are part of each CDR3. A D gene is named only where the DNA matches it firmly. Not all rows give a size; the values are once, few, many and, for expanded clones, a class.

v_gene: TRBV28; abundance: many; d_gene: .; j_gene: TRBJ2-7; CDR3aa: CASSLGAGFSYEQYF; CDR3nt: TGTGCCAGCAGTTTAGGGGCGGGATTCTCCTACGAGCAGTACTTC
v_gene: TRBV10-3; abundance: .; d_gene: TRBD2; j_gene: TRBJ2-3; CDR3aa: CAISEPGTSGKYTQYF; CDR3nt: TGTGCCATCAGTGAGCCAGGGACTAGCGGGAAGTATACGCAGTATTTT
v_gene: TRBV20-1; abundance: .; d_gene: .; j_gene: TRBJ1-1; CDR3aa: CSASPGGANTEAFF; CDR3nt: TGCAGTGCTAGCCCGGGGGGGGCGAACACTGAAGCTTTCTTT
v_gene: TRBV6-1; abundance: .; d_gene: TRBD1; j_gene: TRBJ2-3; CDR3aa: CASSNPGQGVDTQYF; CDR3nt: TGTGCCAGCAGTAATCCGGGACAGGGGGTAGATACGCAGTATTTT
v_gene: TRBV12-3/TRBV12-4; abundance: once; d_gene: TRBD1; j_gene: TRBJ1-1; CDR3aa: CASSPGTDLGFF; CDR3nt: TGTGCCAGCAGCCCCGGGACAGATCTCGGTTTCTTT
v_gene: TRBV29-1; abundance: few; d_gene: TRBD1; j_gene: TRBJ2-7; CDR3aa: CSGGQGPGYEQYF; CDR3nt: TGCAGTGGCGGACAGGGGCCAGGGTACGAGCAGTACTTC
v_gene: TRBV13; abundance: once; d_gene: .; j_gene: TRBJ1-5; CDR3aa: CASSLGIENQPQHF; CDR3nt: TGTGCCAGCAGCTTAGGTATCGAGAATCAGCCCCAGCATTTT
v_gene: TRBV3-1; abundance: .; d_gene: .; j_gene: TRBJ2-4; CDR3aa: CASSVGDFVYF; CDR3nt: TGTGCCAGCAGCGTTGGGGATTTTGTGTACTTC
v_gene: TRBV20-1; abundance: .; d_gene: TRBD2; j_gene: TRBJ2-7; CDR3aa: CSARLAGESYEQYF; CDR3nt: TGCAGTGCTCGACTAGCGGGGGAATCCTACGAGCAGTACTTC
v_gene: TRBV7-8; abundance: .; d_gene: TRBD2; j_gene: TRBJ2-7; CDR3aa: CASSLGTSGGSSYEQYF; CDR3nt: TGTGCCAGCAGCTTAGGTACTAGCGGGGGCAGCTCCTACGAGCAGTACTTC
v_gene: TRBV5-1; abundance: few; d_gene: .; j_gene: TRBJ2-1; CDR3aa: CASNLADSYNEQFF; CDR3nt: TGCGCCAGCAACTTAGCGGACTCCTACAATGAGCAGTTCTTC
v_gene: TRBV7-8; abundance: many; d_gene: .; j_gene: TRBJ2-1; CDR3aa: CASSPRARASSYNEQFF; CDR3nt: TGTGCCAGCAGCCCGAGAGCCAGGGCCTCCTCCTACAATGAGCAGTTCTTC
v_gene: TRBV25-1; abundance: .; d_gene: .; j_gene: TRBJ1-1; CDR3aa: CASTSWEAFF; CDR3nt: TGTGCCAGCACTAGTTGGGAAGCTTTCTTT
v_gene: TRBV12-3/TRBV12-4; abundance: .; d_gene: .; j_gene: TRBJ1-2; CDR3aa: CASSFGREYYGYTF; CDR3nt: TGTGCCAGCAGTTTTGGCAGGGAGTACTATGGCTACACCTTC
v_gene: TRBV3-1; abundance: few; d_gene: .; j_gene: TRBJ2-1; CDR3aa: CASSRGGPNEQFF; CDR3nt: TGTGCCAGCAGCCGGGGGGGCCCCAATGAGCAGTTCTTC
v_gene: TRBV5-1; abundance: .; d_gene: TRBD1; j_gene: TRBJ1-4; CDR3aa: CASSFETGREREKLFF; CDR3nt: TGCGCCAGCAGCTTCGAGACAGGGCGAGAACGTGAAAAACTGTTTTTT
v_gene: TRBV20-1; abundance: .; d_gene: TRBD2; j_gene: TRBJ2-3; CDR3aa: CSASRLAGGTDTQYF; CDR3nt: TGCAGTGCTTCCCGACTAGCGGGGGGAACAGATACGCAGTATTTT
v_gene: TRBV20-1; abundance: .; d_gene: TRBD2; j_gene: TRBJ2-1; CDR3aa: CSATWGEGEQFF; CDR3nt: TGCAGTGCTACCTGGGGGGAGGGTGAGCAGTTCTTC
v_gene: TRBV9; abundance: .; d_gene: TRBD2; j_gene: TRBJ2-1; CDR3aa: CASDRLAGGGNEQFF; CDR3nt: TGTGCCAGCGACAGACTAGCGGGGGGGGGGAATGAGCAGTTCTTC
v_gene: TRBV13; abundance: .; d_gene: TRBD2; j_gene: TRBJ2-1; CDR3aa: CASSPIAGGPNPNEQFF; CDR3nt: TGTGCCAGCAGCCCTATAGCGGGGGGGCCAAATCCAAATGAGCAGTTCTTC
v_gene: TRBV20-1; abundance: .; d_gene: TRBD1; j_gene: TRBJ1-6; CDR3aa: CSAQDRVNSPLHF; CDR3nt: TGCAGTGCCCAGGACAGGGTTAATTCACCCCTCCACTTT